Each of the 32 T cell receptor beta chains below was sequenced from the same sample in a study of blood T cell repertoires in COVID-19. Method: immunoSEQ multiplex PCR; TCRdb's copy keeps in-frame clones and lacks some. The repertoire holds about 180,000 clones, with more than 70% as singletons. The sequenced material came from peripheral blood. These receptors came from a man aged 40-55 years with active or convalescent COVID-19.

The chain employs TRBV28 and TRBJ2-5, with TRBD2 identical over 8 bases. V shed 6 bases and J 4 bases; nucleotides not matched to a gene: 10. The CDR3 is 15 residues long. Germline V gives CDR1 MDHEN, CDR2 SYDVKM. The CDR3, as DNA: TGTGCCAGCAGCCGAACTCGGACTAGCCTAGAGACCCAGTACTTC. It translates to CASSRTRTSLETQYF.

The gene calls are TRBV2 and TRBJ2-1, with 9 bases that match TRBD1. The CDR3 is made up of 14 amino acids. CDR1 and CDR2 (germline): SNHLY, FYNNEI. V was pared by 4 bases and J by 2 bases, with 0 bases of the junction left unmatched. DNA of the CDR3: TGTGCCAGCAGTGGGGACAGGGCCTACAATGAGCAGTTCTTC. It specifies CASSGDRAYNEQFF.

CDR3 region: CSVTTSGSYNEQFF. The CDR3 DNA reads TGCAGCGTTACGACTAGCGGGTCCTACAATGAGCAGTTCTTC. J is TRBJ2-1 and V is TRBV29-1; 10 bases are shared with TRBD2. Germline V gene lookup returns CDR1 SQVTM and CDR2 ANQGSEA. CDR3 size: 14 residues. V shed 5 bases, J shed 1 base, and the junction held 2 bases outside the gene matches.

The J gene is TRBJ1-2, the V gene TRBV6-5; D gene uncertain. Deletions cut 7 bases from V and 0 bases from J, with 15 bases between. Germline CDR1 MNHEY, CDR2 SVGAGI. The CDR3 is made up of 15 amino acids. The chain's CDR3 is CASTNPPQTNYGYTF. The CDR3 DNA sequence: TGTGCCAGCACCAACCCCCCCCAGACTAACTATGGCTACACCTTC.

This clone was detected only a few times. V and J are TRBV3-1 (or the pseudogene TRBV3-2) and TRBJ1-2, with TRBD1 matching 7 bases. The V gene's germline CDR1 is LGHDT and CDR2 YNNKEL (reference sequence). The junction had 13 bases not matched to a gene; V was cut back by 4 bases and J by 5 bases. The CDR3 length is 16 residues. The CDR3 coding sequence is TGTGCCAGCAGCCCATACACCGGGACAGATCAATATGGCTACACCTTC. This codes for CASSPYTGTDQYGYTF.

This chain uses TRBV6-5 with TRBJ1-2; TRBD1 agrees at 7 bases. Unmatched junction bases numbered 13, after V lost 10 bases and J lost 5 bases. The CDR3 is 14 residues long. Germline CDR1 is MNHEY and CDR2 is SVGAGI. The DNA for the CDR3 is TGTGCCACCGAGAAAGGGGGCGCGGGGTATGGCTACACCTTC. Its protein product is CATEKGGAGYGYTF.

The CDR3 is CASSLVGGGGQETQYF. The DNA of the CDR3 is TGCGCCAGCAGCTTGGTTGGCGGGGGGGGCCAAGAGACCCAGTACTTC. This chain uses TRBV5-1 with TRBJ2-5; 9 bases match TRBD2. The CDR3 runs to 16 residues. The germline gives CDR1 SGHRS, CDR2 YFSETQ. The V and J ends lost 0 bases and 1 base, in that order; junction bases with no gene match: 4.

The count of this clone is one. The CDR3 nucleotides read TGTGCCAGCAGCTCCTCTGGTCACAGATCCTACAATGAGCAGTTCTTC. Translating gives CASSSSGHRSYNEQFF. The chain links TRBV5-4 to TRBJ2-1; D ambiguous. This CDR3 spans 16 amino acids. Trimming removed 3 bases at V and 1 base at J, with 14 bases between. Germline CDR1 is SGHNT and CDR2 is YYREEE (reference sequence).

V and J are TRBV27 and TRBJ2-3; TRBD1 matches at 8 bases. Trimming took 5 bases from V and 4 from J; bases not matched to a gene: 5. From germline, CDR1 is MNHEY and CDR2 SMNVEV (reference sequence). This CDR3 has 14 amino acids. CDR3 residues: CASSRTGTADTQYF. CDR3 nucleotides: TGTGCCAGCAGTAGGACAGGGACCGCAGATACGCAGTATTTT.

This clone was detected a few times. This chain joins TRBV24-1 and TRBJ2-2; TRBD1 might be the D (5 bases). V shed 0 bases and J shed 3 bases, with 7 bases lying between them. Germline V gives CDR1 KGHDR, CDR2 SFDVKD. The CDR3 totals 15 residues. The CDR3 DNA follows: TGTGCCACCAGTGATTTGCTAGGGGACACCGGGGAGCTGTTTTTT. The encoded protein is CATSDLLGDTGELFF.

This clone was observed a single time. This chain joins TRBV28 and TRBJ1-2, with unresolved D. V lost 7 bases and J 8 bases, leaving 14 bases between the germline ends. CDR1 is MDHEN and CDR2 is SYDVKM in the germline V gene. The CDR3 is 12 residues long. CDR3 sequence (DNA): TGTGCCAGCACCCCCCCCGAGGGCGGCTACACCTTC. This translates into CASTPPEGGYTF.

The V and J genes are TRBV6-6 and TRBJ1-5; the D is unclear. V was clipped by 7 bases and J by 0 bases, with 13 bases between them. The CDR3 has 15 residues. Germline CDR1 is MNHNY and CDR2 is SVGAGI (reference sequence). The CDR3 nucleotides read TGTGCCAGCATATCGGGAAGGGATAGCAATCAGCCCCAGCATTTT. It codes for CASISGRDSNQPQHF.

The CDR3 here is CAISETGLETAYGYTF. CDR3 coding DNA: TGTGCCATCAGTGAGACTGGCTTGGAGACAGCGTATGGCTACACCTTC. V is TRBV10-3 and J is TRBJ1-2, with D possibly matching TRBD1 (5 bases). The CDR3 contains 16 residues. The germline V gene has CDR1 ENHRY and CDR2 SYGVKD. V was cut by 2 bases and J by 5 bases, with 18 bases left in between.

The chain uses TRBV11-2 and TRBJ1-6; 7 bases match TRBD1. The CDR3 is 16 amino acids. Germline CDR1 reads SGHAT; CDR2 reads FQNNGV. Germline trimming cut 7 bases from V and 0 bases from J; bases unmatched to any gene: 6. This CDR3 reads CASTTNRGSYNSPLHF. The CDR3 bases are TGTGCCAGCACCACAAACAGGGGCTCCTATAATTCACCCCTCCACTTT.

This chain links TRBV2 with TRBJ1-1, with D hard to call. Trimming shortened V by 8 bases and J by 6 bases, and 13 bases separated the two germline ends. Germline V CDR1 and CDR2: SNHLY, FYNNEI. This CDR3 has 12 residues. CDR3 in DNA: TGTGCCAGCTCTAGGGATAGCGCTGAAGCTTTCTTT. As protein: CASSRDSAEAFF.

This sequence joins TRBV6-1 and TRBJ1-1; 7 bases match TRBD1. Germline-derived CDR1 and CDR2 are MNHNS and SASEGT. This CDR3 region has 14 residues. The V and J ends lost 3 bases and 6 bases, in that order; junction bases with no gene match: 7. CDR3 nucleotides: TGTGCCAGCAGTGATACAGGGGCAAGGGCTGAAGCTTTCTTT. Amino acid sequence: CASSDTGARAEAFF.

This clone was observed a few times. The chain recombines TRBV19 with TRBJ1-3; D ambiguous. V gave up 6 bases and J gave up 4 bases, with 10 bases separating them. Germline CDR1 LNHDA, CDR2 SQIVND (reference sequence). The CDR3 sequence is 13 residues long. The CDR3 nucleotides are TGTGCCAGTAGGCTGGGCAGCGGAAACACCATATATTTT. Its translation is CASRLGSGNTIYF.

The rearrangement links TRBV30 to TRBJ2-5; TRBD2 agrees at 11 bases. Trimming took 0 bases from V and 5 from J; bases not matched to a gene: 8. CDR3 length: 16 amino acids. Germline CDR1 and CDR2: GTSNPN and SVGIG (reference sequence). The CDR3 loop is CAWSVGSGGAWETQYF. DNA of the CDR3: TGTGCCTGGAGTGTTGGTAGCGGGGGGGCCTGGGAGACCCAGTACTTC.

Points on this clone: The junction does not match germline at one end; this may be a read error. V is TRBV11-2 and J is TRBJ2-7, with TRBD1 matching over 8 bases. Germline lookup yields CDR1 SGHAT and CDR2 FQNNGV. This CDR3 has 14 residues. CDR3 in amino acids: CANSPARDRHEQYF. The CDR3 nucleotides are TGTGCCAACAGCCCTGCGCGGGACAGGCACGAGCAGTACTTC.

The count of this clone is one. The rearrangement joins TRBV6-1 to TRBJ2-1; possible D gene TRBD2, 5 bases. Trimming cost V 3 bases and J 7 bases, with 22 bases left between them. The germline CDR1 and CDR2 sequences are MNHNS and SASEGT. This CDR3 contains 17 residues. The CDR3 nucleotides are TGTGCCAGCAGTGATCCTTCCCAGGTGGCGGGTACAAATGAGCAGTTCTTC. Encoded protein: CASSDPSQVAGTNEQFF.

This chain connects TRBV19 to TRBJ1-1; possible D gene TRBD1, 6 bases. The CDR3 is 14 amino acids. With 8 bases removed from V and 5 bases from J, the gap between germline ends came to 18 bases. CDR1 LNHDA and CDR2 SQIVND come from the germline V gene (reference sequence). For the CDR3, the DNA is TGTGCCAGTCAACTTGACAGGTGGGGGACTGAAGCTTTCTTT. It encodes CASQLDRWGTEAFF.

The V and J genes are TRBV30 and TRBJ1-2; 11 positions match TRBD1. Trimming took 4 bases from V and 6 from J; bases not matched to a gene: 4. The CDR3 has 13 amino acids. Germline loops: CDR1 GTSNPN, CDR2 SVGIG (reference sequence). DNA for the CDR3: TGTGCCTGGACCCTGGACAGGGGGCATGGCTACACCTTC. This sequence encodes CAWTLDRGHGYTF.

The chain employs TRBV10-3 and TRBJ2-1, with 7 positions matching TRBD1. Germline V gives CDR1 ENHRY, CDR2 SYGVKD. This CDR3 is 15 amino acids long. The J segment lost 1 base and the V segment lost 0 bases, leaving 0 bases of the junction unmatched. In nucleotides, the CDR3 is TGTGCCATCAGTGAGTCGGGACAGTCCTACAATGAGCAGTTCTTC. Translating it yields CAISESGQSYNEQFF.

The genes are TRBV9 and TRBJ1-2; TRBD1 aligns across 10 bases. V dropped 3 bases and J dropped 8; count of bases not matched to a gene: 4. The CDR3 loop spans 13 amino acids. Germline V gives CDR1 SGDLS, CDR2 YYNGEE. This CDR3 reads CASSAATGGGYTF. The DNA of the CDR3 is TGTGCCAGCAGCGCCGCGACAGGGGGCGGCTACACCTTC.

This chain joins TRBV30 and TRBJ1-4; D is unclear. Trimming took 2 bases from V and 8 from J, leaving 6 bases between them. This CDR3 is built from 11 residues. The germline gives CDR1 GTSNPN, CDR2 SVGIG (reference sequence). CDR3 in DNA: TGTGCCTGGAGTAGCGGGGAAAAACTGTTTTTT. Translation: CAWSSGEKLFF.

This clone was observed a handful of times. The CDR3 sequence: CSVGGGSGYTF. Written as DNA, the CDR3 is TGCAGCGTTGGGGGTGGGAGCGGCTACACCTTC. This chain connects TRBV29-1 to TRBJ1-2; no clear D. This CDR3 is 11 amino acids long. V was clipped by 4 bases and J by 8 bases, with 11 bases between them. CDR1 SQVTM and CDR2 ANQGSEA come from the germline V gene.

The chain links TRBV10-3 to TRBJ1-2; TRBD1 matches 10 bases. This CDR3 spans 17 amino acids. V lost 3 bases to trimming and J lost 4 bases; unmatched junction nucleotides: 11. CDR1 and CDR2 (germline): ENHRY, SYGVKD. The DNA of the CDR3 is TGTGCCATCAGTGACCCGGACAGGGGGGTGGTAGGCTATGGCTACACCTTC. This translates into CAISDPDRGVVGYGYTF.

The V gene is TRBV5-1, the J gene TRBJ2-1; 10 bases fit TRBD2. Germline V lookup: CDR1 SGHRS, CDR2 YFSETQ. Losses at the gene ends were 4 bases for V and 9 bases for J; bases not matched to a gene: 16. This CDR3 is built from 17 residues. The CDR3 spells CASSPGGVSGGATEQFF. CDR3 in DNA: TGCGCCAGCAGCCCCGGGGGTGTAAGCGGGGGGGCGACTGAGCAGTTCTTC.

V is TRBV6-2 or TRBV6-3 and J is TRBJ1-3; tentative D call: TRBD1 (5 bases). The CDR3 has 14 residues. The germline V gene encodes CDR1 MNHEY and CDR2 SVGEGT. The ends were cut back, 7 bases at V and 3 bases at J, with 13 bases in the middle. The CDR3 bases are TGTGCCAGCACCCCTCGGAGGGGTGGAAACACCATATATTTT. This translates into CASTPRRGGNTIYF.

The V gene is TRBV7-2, the J gene TRBJ1-6, with 7 bases identical to TRBD1. The CDR3 is made up of 14 amino acids. Germline V gene lookup returns CDR1 SGHTA and CDR2 FQGNSA. Germline trimming cut 5 bases from V and 6 bases from J; bases unmatched to any gene: 4. Written as DNA, the CDR3 is TGTGCCAGCAGCACCAGACAGGGTAATTCACCCCTCCACTTT. This gives the protein CASSTRQGNSPLHF.

This rearrangement joins TRBV7-9 to TRBJ2-7; D may be TRBD1 (6 bases). The CDR3 covers 15 residues. Trimming stripped 2 bases from V and 0 bases from J, with 11 bases between. Germline V lookup: CDR1 SEHNR, CDR2 FQNEAQ (reference sequence). The CDR3 spells CASSLFGTPSYEQYF. The DNA for the CDR3 is TGTGCCAGCAGCTTATTCGGGACACCCTCCTACGAGCAGTACTTC.

The chain carries TRBV5-6 and TRBJ2-1, with 7 bases fitting TRBD1. The CDR3 totals 15 residues. V lost 5 bases, J lost 2 bases, and 7 bases stayed unmatched. The V gene's germline CDR1 is SGHDT and CDR2 YYEEEE. The CDR3 DNA sequence: TGTGCCAGCAGTTTCCACAGGGGAACCTACAATGAGCAGTTCTTC. Protein sequence: CASSFHRGTYNEQFF.